This note documents a single TCR beta chain sequence. These data are taken from a study of blood T cell repertoires in COVID-19. At the level of the study: PBMCs, B-cell-depleted T cells, or T cells were the source of the cDNA or gDNA that made up the material.

The CDR3 is 14 residues long. V lost 1 base and J lost 2, with 8 bases in between. Germline lookup yields CDR1 LNHNV and CDR2 YYDKDF (reference sequence). TCRdb's table, derived via immunoSEQ multiplex PCR, lists solely in-frame clones and lacks some. This sample yields over 150,000 clones, of which roughly 87% are seen a single time; just under 4% belongs to the top ten. The clonotype originates from a woman aged 55-70 years who had recovered from COVID-19. Sequenced input: peripheral blood. This chain joins TRBV15 and TRBJ1-2; the D gene is possibly TRBD1 (6 bases). This CDR3 is CATSRGGPNYGYTF. CDR3 DNA: TGTGCCACCAGCAGAGGGGGGCCCAACTATGGCTACACCTTC.